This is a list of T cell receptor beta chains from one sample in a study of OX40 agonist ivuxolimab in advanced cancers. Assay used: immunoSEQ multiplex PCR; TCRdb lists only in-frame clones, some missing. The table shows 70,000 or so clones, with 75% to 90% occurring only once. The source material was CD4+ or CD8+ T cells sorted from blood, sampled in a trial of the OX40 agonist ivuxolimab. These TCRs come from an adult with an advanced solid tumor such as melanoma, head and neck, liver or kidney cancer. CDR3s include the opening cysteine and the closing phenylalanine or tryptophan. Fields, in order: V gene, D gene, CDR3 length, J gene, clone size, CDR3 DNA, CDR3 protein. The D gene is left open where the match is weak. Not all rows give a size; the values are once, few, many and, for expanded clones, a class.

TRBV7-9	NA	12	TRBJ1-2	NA	TGTGCCAGCAGTCGTGGACGGGACGGCTACACCTTC	CASSRGRDGYTF
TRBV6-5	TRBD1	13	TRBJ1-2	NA	TGTGCCAGCACCCGGGACAGTTTTTATGGCTACACCTTC	CASTRDSFYGYTF
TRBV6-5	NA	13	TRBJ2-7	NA	TGTGCCAGCTTCCCGGCTGAAGGGTACGAGCAGTACTTC	CASFPAEGYEQYF
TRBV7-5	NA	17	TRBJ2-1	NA	TGTGCCGCAAAGGGCGGGAGGGATACCAGCTCCTACAATGAGCAGTTCTTC	CAAKGGRDTSSYNEQFF
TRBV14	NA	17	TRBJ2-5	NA	TGTGCCAGCAGCCAAGATTTTGAGGGGCGCCGAGGGGAGACCCAGTACTTC	CASSQDFEGRRGETQYF
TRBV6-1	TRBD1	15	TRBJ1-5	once	TGTGCCAGCAGTGAAGCCAGACAGGGCGATCAGCCCCAGCATTTT	CASSEARQGDQPQHF
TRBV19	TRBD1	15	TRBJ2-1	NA	TGTGCCAGTAGTAAACAGGGGGCTTCCTACAATGAGCAGTTCTTC	CASSKQGASYNEQFF
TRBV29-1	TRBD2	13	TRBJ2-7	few	TGCAGCGTTGGAGGGACTAGCGGGGGGAAGCAGTACTTC	CSVGGTSGGKQYF
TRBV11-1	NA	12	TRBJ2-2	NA	TGTGCCAGCAGCTTGGAAACCGGGGAGCTGTTTTTT	CASSLETGELFF
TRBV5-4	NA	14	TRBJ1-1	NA	TGTGCCAGCAGCTTGCCCCACACGAACACTGAAGCTTTCTTT	CASSLPHTNTEAFF
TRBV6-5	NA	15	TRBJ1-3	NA	TGTGCCAGCCGTCGGGACGCAGCTGGTGGAAACACCATATATTTT	CASRRDAAGGNTIYF